Below are 20 T cell receptor beta chains sequenced from a single sample in a study of CD4 and CD8 cells across lung adenocarcinoma regions. MiXCR, applied by TCRdb to the PCR reads, yields one record per CDR3 protein. The table records fewer than 10,000 distinct CDR3 sequences, 35% to 50% of them present only once. The source material was CD4+ T cells from the margin of a lung tumor. Source of these receptors: a female donor with lung adenocarcinoma. The CD4 and CD8 labels of this study may be unreliable.

This clonotype has only a few counts. The chain carries TRBV6-2 or TRBV6-3 and TRBJ2-1; D unresolved. The DNA end favors TRBJ2-7, so the J call may be wrong. The CDR3 extends over 13 amino acids. The germline gives CDR1 MNHEY, CDR2 SVGEGT. In nucleotides, the CDR3 is TGTGCCAGCAGTTTCATTGGATCCTACGAGCAGTACTTC. Its protein product is CASSFIGSYEQYF.

In the case of this clonotype: A read error may produce the germline difference seen at one junction end. The V gene is TRBV6-1, the J gene TRBJ2-3; weak D call: TRBD2 (6 bases). The DNA end is a closer match to TRBJ2-7, so the J assignment may be wrong. This CDR3 is built from 14 residues. Germline-derived CDR1 and CDR2 are MNHNS and SASEGT. In DNA form, the CDR3 reads TGCGCCAGCTCGGAGGTTAGCGGCAAAGACACGCAGTACTTC. Protein product: CASSEVSGKDTQYF.

The rearrangement links TRBV6-2 or TRBV6-3 to TRBJ2-1; TRBD2 matches 7 bases. The DNA end favors TRBJ2-5, so the J call may be wrong. CDR1 is MNHEY and CDR2 is SVGEGT in the germline V gene. This CDR3 region has 15 residues. Here the CDR3 reads CASSPLREGQETQYF. The CDR3 DNA is TGTGCCAGCAGTCCACTCAGGGAGGGGCAAGAGACCCAGTACTTC.

This clonotype showed up just a few times. The CDR3: CASRDYGNNEQFF. For the CDR3, the DNA is TGTGCCAGCCGGGACTACGGAAACAATGAGCAGTTCTTC. This chain links TRBV3-1 with TRBJ2-1; TRBD2 matches at 7 bases. The CDR3 loop spans 13 amino acids. CDR1 and CDR2 (germline): LGHDT, YNNKEL (reference sequence). The trim removed 8 bases at V and 5 bases at J, leaving 6 bases unmatched.

This rearrangement joins TRBV20-1 to TRBJ2-5, with TRBD2 identical over 8 bases. The closer fit of TRBJ2-3 to the DNA end suggests the J call may be wrong. The length of the CDR3 is 13 residues. CDR1 and CDR2 (germline): DFQATT, SNEGSKA (reference sequence). The CDR3 spells CSASGRASDTQYF. CDR3 bases: TGCAGTGCTAGCGGGAGGGCGTCAGATACGCAGTATTTT.

For the CDR3, the DNA is TGTGCCAGGGGTTTAGGGGGTAGCGCCAACTTGAGGCAGTATTTT. Its translation: CARGLGGSANLRQYF. The chain links TRBV12-3 or TRBV12-4 to TRBJ2-3, with D possibly being TRBD1 (6 bases). The CDR3 has 15 residues. V lost 9 bases, J lost 11 bases, and 27 bases lay in between.

As concerns this clonotype: One end of the junction does not line up with germline, which may come from a read error. The V call is TRBV6-1, the J call TRBJ1-5; the match to TRBD1 covers 7 bases. CDR1 and CDR2 (germline): MNHNS, SASEGT. The CDR3 sequence is 15 residues long. Here the CDR3 reads CATSRTGLSNQPHHF. CDR3 bases: TGTGCCACCTCTAGGACAGGCCTCAGCAATCAGCCCCACCACTTT.

The rearrangement links TRBV10-1 to TRBJ2-1; 8 bases align to TRBD1. Germline CDR1 reads WNHNN; CDR2 reads SYGVQD (reference sequence). CDR3 length equals 16 residues. The ends lost 3 bases at V and 4 bases at J; junction bases unmatched: 8. In DNA, the CDR3 is TGCGCCAGCAGTGACCGAGGGACAGGCGCGTACAATGAGCAGTTCTTC. This codes for CASSDRGTGAYNEQFF.

The chain has TRBV9 and TRBJ2-7, with D perhaps TRBD2 (6 bases). This CDR3 spans 14 amino acids. The V gene's germline CDR1 is SGDLS and CDR2 YYNGEE. Trimming removed 4 bases from V and 7 bases from J, with 18 bases in between. For the CDR3, the DNA is TGTGCCAGCAGCAACAGATGGGACTCAAGAGAGCAGTACTTC. As protein: CASSNRWDSREQYF.

This sequence joins TRBV27 and TRBJ2-3; either TRBD1 or TRBD2 may fit D (6 bases each). This CDR3 is built from 15 residues. Germline loops: CDR1 MNHEY, CDR2 SMNVEV (reference sequence). V dropped 11 bases and J dropped 12 bases, with 30 bases sitting between them. The CDR3 bases are TGTGCCGGGAGTATCGGGGGCGGTGCCACAGAGACCCAGTATTTT. Amino acids: CAGSIGGGATETQYF.

This clonotype is deemed medium-sized (0.01 to 0.1%). The V and J genes are TRBV6-1 and TRBJ2-5, with D uncertain. The V end was cut by 1 base, the J end by 5 bases, with 14 bases between. CDR3 size: 15 residues. Germline values: CDR1 MNHNS, CDR2 SASEGT. The CDR3 coding sequence is TGTGCCAGCAGTGAAGTAACAAGGGCTGGGGAGACCCAGTACTTC. This translates into CASSEVTRAGETQYF.

The J gene is TRBJ2-1, the V gene TRBV7-3; 10 positions agree with TRBD2. The V segment lost 5 bases and the J segment 4 bases; nucleotides outside the gene matches: 5. CDR3 length equals 15 residues. CDR1 and CDR2 (germline): SGHTA, FQGTGA. CDR3 sequence (DNA): TGTGCCAGCAGCGTCGGGACTAGCGAGTACAATGAGCAGTTCTTC. Its translation is CASSVGTSEYNEQFF.

The rearrangement joins TRBV6-1 to TRBJ1-2; D gene ambiguous. CDR1 and CDR2 (germline): MNHNS, SASEGT. This CDR3 is built from 16 residues. Trimming took off 7 bases at V and 4 bases at J, with 22 bases between the two ends. The DNA for the CDR3 is TGTGCCAGCAAAGAATTTAGGGCCGGCGATTTCTATGGCTACACCTTC. Translating it yields CASKEFRAGDFYGYTF.

The genes are TRBV27 and TRBJ2-5, with TRBD2 as a possible D gene (5 bases). The end of the DNA is better explained by TRBJ2-7, so the J call may be wrong. The germline V gene has CDR1 MNHEY and CDR2 SMNVEV (reference sequence). CDR3 length equals 15 residues. In DNA, the CDR3 is TGTGCCAGCAGTTATGGGGAGAGGGTGGCCTACGAGCAGTACTTC. Its translation: CASSYGERVAYEQYF.

This clonotype was recorded only once. This chain joins TRBV27 and TRBJ2-7; perhaps TRBD1 as D (5 bases). In germline, CDR1 is MNHEY, CDR2 SMNVEV (reference sequence). The germline V and J ends were trimmed by 1 base and 2 bases, with 9 bases remaining between them. The CDR3 length is 14 residues. CDR3 DNA: TGTGCCAGCAGTTTATGGGGCAGCGCCTACGAGCAGTACTTC. As protein: CASSLWGSAYEQYF.

In this sample, this clonotype turned up once. The rearrangement links TRBV4-1 to TRBJ1-2, with 8 bases that match TRBD1. Trimming at V came to 1 base and at J to 0 bases, leaving 7 bases not matched to a gene. The CDR3 contains 17 residues. CDR1 is MGHRA, CDR2 YSYEKL, per germline. CDR3 sequence: CASSQGSRGQTNYGYTF. As DNA, the CDR3 is TGCGCCAGCAGCCAAGGTAGCAGGGGGCAAACTAACTATGGCTACACCTTC.

CDR3 DNA: TGTGCCAGCAGTTTTCCGGGCAATGAGCAGTTCTTC. Translating it yields CASSFPGNEQFF. The V gene is TRBV27, the J gene TRBJ2-1; D call uncertain. The germline V and J ends were trimmed by 3 bases and 6 bases, with 6 bases remaining between them. This CDR3 is 12 amino acids long. Germline V gene sequence: CDR1 MNHEY, CDR2 SMNVEV (reference sequence).

This clonotype occurred a few times. This chain uses TRBV27 with TRBJ2-1; possibly TRBD1 for D (5 bases). The V end was cut by 0 bases, the J end by 5 bases, with 17 bases between. Germline V CDR1 and CDR2: MNHEY, SMNVEV (reference sequence). This CDR3 has 17 amino acids. The CDR3 DNA is TGTGCCAGCAGTTTATCGGTGGGGCAGGGCCTTAACAATGAGCAGTTCTTC. Translated, it gives CASSLSVGQGLNNEQFF.

This rearrangement joins TRBV27 to TRBJ2-3; D not certain. This CDR3 comprises 14 residues. Germline-derived CDR1 and CDR2 are MNHEY and SMNVEV (reference sequence). Trimming left V 6 bases short and J 11 bases short, with 21 bases between. The CDR3 DNA reads as TGTGCCAGCAGCAGATATGGAGAGTACAATGAGCAGTATTTT. It yields the protein CASSRYGEYNEQYF.

The rearrangement uses TRBV6-2 or TRBV6-3 and TRBJ2-1; D may be TRBD2 (7 bases). Germline CDR1 reads MNHEY; CDR2 reads SVGEGT. Trimming shortened V by 0 bases and J by 14 bases, and 14 bases separated the two germline ends. This CDR3 region has 13 residues. Written as DNA, the CDR3 is TGTGCCAGCAGTTACTCTACGGGGGGCGAGGAGTTCTTC. It is translated as CASSYSTGGEEFF.